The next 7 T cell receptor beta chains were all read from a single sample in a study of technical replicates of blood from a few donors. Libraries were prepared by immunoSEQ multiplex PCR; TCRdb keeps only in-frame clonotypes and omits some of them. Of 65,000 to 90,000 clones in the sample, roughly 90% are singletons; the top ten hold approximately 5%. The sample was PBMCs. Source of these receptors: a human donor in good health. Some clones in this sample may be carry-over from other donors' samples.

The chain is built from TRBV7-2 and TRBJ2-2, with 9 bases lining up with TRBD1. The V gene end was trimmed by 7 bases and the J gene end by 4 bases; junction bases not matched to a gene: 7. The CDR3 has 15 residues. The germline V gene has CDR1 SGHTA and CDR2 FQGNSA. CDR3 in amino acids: CASNPWTGATGELFF. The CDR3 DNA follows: TGTGCCAGCAACCCGTGGACAGGGGCCACCGGGGAGCTGTTTTTT.

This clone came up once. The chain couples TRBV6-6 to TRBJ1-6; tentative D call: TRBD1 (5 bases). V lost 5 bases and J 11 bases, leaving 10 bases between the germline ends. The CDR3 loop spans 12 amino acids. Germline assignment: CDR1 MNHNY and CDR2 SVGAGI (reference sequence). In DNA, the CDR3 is TGTGCCAGCAGTACCCGACAGCCACCCCTCCACTTT. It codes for CASSTRQPPLHF.

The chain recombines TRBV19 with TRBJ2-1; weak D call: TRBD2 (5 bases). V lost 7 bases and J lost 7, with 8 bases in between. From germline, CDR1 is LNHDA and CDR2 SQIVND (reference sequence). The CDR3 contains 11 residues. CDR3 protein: CASIGGNEQFF. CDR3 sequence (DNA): TGTGCCAGTATAGGAGGAAATGAGCAGTTCTTC.

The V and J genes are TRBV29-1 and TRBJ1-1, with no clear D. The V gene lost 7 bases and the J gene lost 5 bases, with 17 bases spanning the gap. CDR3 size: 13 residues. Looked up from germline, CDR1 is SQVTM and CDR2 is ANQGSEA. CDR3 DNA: TGCAGCGCCAACCAAGGGAGGAGTACTGAAGCTTTCTTT. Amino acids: CSANQGRSTEAFF.

The DNA of the CDR3 is TGTGCCATCAGTGAGCCACAGGGAGTTGGAAACACCATATATTTT. Translated, it gives CAISEPQGVGNTIYF. The chain uses TRBV10-3 and TRBJ1-3; D might be TRBD1 (6 bases). The germline CDR1 and CDR2 sequences are ENHRY and SYGVKD. V dropped 2 bases and J dropped 3 bases, with 11 bases sitting between them. The CDR3 spans 15 residues.

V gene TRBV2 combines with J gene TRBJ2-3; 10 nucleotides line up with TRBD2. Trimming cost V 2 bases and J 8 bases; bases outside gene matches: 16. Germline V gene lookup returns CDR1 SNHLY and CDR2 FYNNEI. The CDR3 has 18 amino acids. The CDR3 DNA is TGTGCCAGCAGTGAACGTGCCGGGCCCGGGACTAGCGCGGTTACGCAGTATTTT. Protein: CASSERAGPGTSAVTQYF.

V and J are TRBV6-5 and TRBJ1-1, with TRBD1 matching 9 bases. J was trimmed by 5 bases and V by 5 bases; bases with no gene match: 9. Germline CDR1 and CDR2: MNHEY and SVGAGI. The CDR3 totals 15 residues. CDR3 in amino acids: CASSPPDRGVTEAFF. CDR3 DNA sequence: TGTGCCAGCAGTCCTCCAGACAGGGGGGTGACTGAAGCTTTCTTT.